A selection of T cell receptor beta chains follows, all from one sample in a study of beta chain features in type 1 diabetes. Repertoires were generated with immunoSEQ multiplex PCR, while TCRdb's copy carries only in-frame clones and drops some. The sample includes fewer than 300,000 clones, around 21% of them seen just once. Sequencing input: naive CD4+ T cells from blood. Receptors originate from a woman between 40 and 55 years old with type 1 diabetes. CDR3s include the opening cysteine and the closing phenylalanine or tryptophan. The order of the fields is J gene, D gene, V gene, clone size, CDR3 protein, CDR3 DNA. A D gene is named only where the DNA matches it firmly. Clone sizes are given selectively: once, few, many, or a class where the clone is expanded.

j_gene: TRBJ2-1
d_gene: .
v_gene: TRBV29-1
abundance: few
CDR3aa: CSVDRSSYNEQFF
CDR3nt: TGCAGCGTAGACAGGAGCTCCTACAATGAGCAGTTCTTC

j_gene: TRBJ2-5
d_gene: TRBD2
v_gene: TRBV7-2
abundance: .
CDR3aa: CASRTSVQETQYF
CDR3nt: TGTGCCAGCAGAACTAGCGTCCAAGAGACCCAGTACTTC

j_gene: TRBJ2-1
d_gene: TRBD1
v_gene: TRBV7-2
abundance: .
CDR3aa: CASSLKGDRYYNEQFF
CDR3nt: TGTGCCAGCAGCTTAAAAGGGGACAGGTACTACAATGAGCAGTTCTTC

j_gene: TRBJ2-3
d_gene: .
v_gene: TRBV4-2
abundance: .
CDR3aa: CASSQATGTLIDTQYF
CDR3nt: TGTGCCAGCAGCCAAGCCACCGGGACACTAATAGATACGCAGTATTTT

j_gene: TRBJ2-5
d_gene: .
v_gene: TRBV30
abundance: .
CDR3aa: CAWSLGQETQYF
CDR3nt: TGTGCCTGGAGTCTAGGACAAGAGACCCAGTACTTC

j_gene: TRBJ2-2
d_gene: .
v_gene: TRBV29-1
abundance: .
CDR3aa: CSVGAQGTGELFF
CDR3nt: TGCAGCGTGGGAGCTCAGGGGACCGGGGAGCTGTTTTTT

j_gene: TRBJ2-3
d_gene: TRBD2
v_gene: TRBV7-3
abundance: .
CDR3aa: CASSVAGATDTQYF
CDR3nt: TGTGCCAGCAGTGTAGCGGGAGCCACAGATACGCAGTATTTT

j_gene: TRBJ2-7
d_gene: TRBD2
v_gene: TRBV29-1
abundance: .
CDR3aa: CSVVGGGTYEQYF
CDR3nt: TGCAGCGTTGTTGGGGGGGGGACCTACGAGCAGTACTTC

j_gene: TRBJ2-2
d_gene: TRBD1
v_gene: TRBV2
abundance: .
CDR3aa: CASSVTGLLDGELFF
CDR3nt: TGTGCCAGCAGTGTGACAGGGCTCCTAGACGGGGAGCTGTTTTTT

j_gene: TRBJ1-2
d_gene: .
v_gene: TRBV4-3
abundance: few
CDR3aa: CASSQDTGFVGYTF
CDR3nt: TGCGCCAGCAGCCAAGATACGGGGTTTGTAGGCTACACCTTC

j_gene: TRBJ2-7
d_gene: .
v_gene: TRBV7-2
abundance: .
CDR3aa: CASSFGGSYEQYF
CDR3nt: TGTGCCAGCAGCTTCGGCGGCTCCTACGAGCAGTACTTC

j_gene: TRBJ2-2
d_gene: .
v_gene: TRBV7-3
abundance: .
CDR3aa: CASQRESNTGELFF
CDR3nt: TGTGCCAGCCAACGAGAGTCGAACACCGGGGAGCTGTTTTTT

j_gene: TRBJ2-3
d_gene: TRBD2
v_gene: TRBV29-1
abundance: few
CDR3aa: CSVEEVAGGQLSTDTQYF
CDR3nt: TGCAGCGTTGAAGAAGTGGCGGGGGGCCAACTTAGCACAGATACGCAGTATTTT

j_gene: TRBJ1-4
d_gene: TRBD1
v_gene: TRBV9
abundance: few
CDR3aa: CASSTTGTDEKLFF
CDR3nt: TGTGCCAGCAGTACTACCGGGACAGATGAAAAACTGTTTTTT

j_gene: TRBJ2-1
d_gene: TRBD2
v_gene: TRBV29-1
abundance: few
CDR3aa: CSVVRGRTSSYNEQFF
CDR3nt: TGCAGCGTTGTACGAGGTAGGACTAGCTCCTACAATGAGCAGTTCTTC

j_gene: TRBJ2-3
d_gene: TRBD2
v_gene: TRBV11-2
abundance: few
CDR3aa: CASSLTSGGDTQYF
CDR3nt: TGTGCCAGCAGCTTGACTAGCGGGGGGGATACGCAGTATTTT

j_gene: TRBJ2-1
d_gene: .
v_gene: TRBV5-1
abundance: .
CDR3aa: CASSLAHGSGNEQFF
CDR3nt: TGCGCCAGCAGCTTGGCCCACGGGTCCGGGAATGAGCAGTTCTTC

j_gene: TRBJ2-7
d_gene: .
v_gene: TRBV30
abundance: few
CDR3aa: CAWSVSGLGGSYEQYF
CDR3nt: TGTGCCTGGAGTGTGTCCGGGTTAGGTGGCTCCTACGAGCAGTACTTC

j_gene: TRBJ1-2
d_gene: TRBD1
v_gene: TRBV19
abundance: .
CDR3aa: CASSSGQGNYGYTF
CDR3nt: TGTGCCAGTAGTTCGGGACAGGGAAACTATGGCTACACCTTC

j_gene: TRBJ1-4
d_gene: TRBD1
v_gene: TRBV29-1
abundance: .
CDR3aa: CSAHLGQGSEKLFF
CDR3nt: TGCAGCGCCCACCTGGGACAGGGGAGTGAAAAACTGTTTTTT

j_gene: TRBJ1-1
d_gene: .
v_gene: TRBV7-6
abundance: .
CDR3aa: CASSYGGTEAFF
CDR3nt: TGTGCCAGCAGCTACGGGGGGACTGAAGCTTTCTTT

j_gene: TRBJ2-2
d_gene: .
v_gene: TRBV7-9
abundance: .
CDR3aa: CASSPQGFGELFF
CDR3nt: TGTGCCAGCAGTCCTCAGGGATTCGGGGAGCTGTTTTTT

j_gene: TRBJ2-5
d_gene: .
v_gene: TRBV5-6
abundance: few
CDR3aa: CASSWAGEETQYF
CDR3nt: TGTGCCAGCAGCTGGGCAGGGGAAGAGACCCAGTACTTC

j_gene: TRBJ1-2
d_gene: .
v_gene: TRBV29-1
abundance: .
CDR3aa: CSVETGKRDYGYTF
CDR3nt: TGCAGCGTTGAAACCGGTAAACGGGACTATGGCTACACCTTC

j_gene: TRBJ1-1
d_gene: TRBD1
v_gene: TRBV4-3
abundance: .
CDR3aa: CASSTSQGAGTEAFF
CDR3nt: TGCGCCAGCAGCACCTCGCAGGGGGCTGGGACTGAAGCTTTCTTT

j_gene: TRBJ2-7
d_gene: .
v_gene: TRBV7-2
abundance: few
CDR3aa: CASSPLRGSRYEQYF
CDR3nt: TGTGCCAGCAGCCCCCTGCGGGGCTCTCGGTACGAGCAGTACTTC

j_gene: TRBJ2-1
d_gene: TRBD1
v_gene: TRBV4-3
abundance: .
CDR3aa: CASSSRDRAEQFF
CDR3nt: TGCGCCAGCAGCTCCCGGGACAGGGCTGAGCAGTTCTTC

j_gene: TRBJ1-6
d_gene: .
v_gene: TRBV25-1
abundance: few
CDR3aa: CASSGPGGLSYNSPLHF
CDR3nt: TGTGCCAGCAGTGGGCCGGGAGGTCTTTCGTATAATTCACCCCTCCACTTT

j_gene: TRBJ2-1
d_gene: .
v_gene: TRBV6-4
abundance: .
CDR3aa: CASSWQGGGNEQFF
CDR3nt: TGTGCCAGCAGTTGGCAGGGCGGCGGTAATGAGCAGTTCTTC

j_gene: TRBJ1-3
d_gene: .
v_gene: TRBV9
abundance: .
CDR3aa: CASSVRSSGNTTYF
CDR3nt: TGTGCCAGCAGCGTGCGGTCCTCTGGAAACACCACATATTTT

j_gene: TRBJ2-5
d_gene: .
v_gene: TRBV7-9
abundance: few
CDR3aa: CASRDRELETQYF
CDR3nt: TGTGCCAGCAGGGATCGGGAGTTGGAGACCCAGTACTTC

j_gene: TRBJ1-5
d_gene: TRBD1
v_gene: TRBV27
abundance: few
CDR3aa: CASSPGQGNQPQHF
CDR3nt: TGTGCCAGCAGTCCTGGACAGGGCAATCAGCCCCAGCATTTT

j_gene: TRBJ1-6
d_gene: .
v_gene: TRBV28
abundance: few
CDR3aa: CASSFEGLLHF
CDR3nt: TGTGCCAGCAGTTTTGAGGGACTCCTCCACTTT